This entry lists 13 T cell receptor beta chains sequenced from one sample in a study of cytomegalovirus exposure and HLA in healthy donors. A multiplex PCR was run with 60 Vbeta primers and 13 Jbeta primers. Only in-frame clones appear in the TCRdb table, and some are missing; sequencing was by immunoSEQ multiplex PCR. The sample carries around 90,000 clones, 75% to 90% recorded once. Sequenced: PBMCs. The origin of the receptors is a man aged 35 to 55 in good health and CMV-seropositive.

The CDR3 here is CASSSGTGDRWYEQYF. The CDR3, as DNA: TGTGCCAGCAGTAGCGGGACAGGGGACCGATGGTACGAGCAGTACTTC. The genes are TRBV28 and TRBJ2-7, with TRBD1 matching over 10 bases. Germline V gene sequence: CDR1 MDHEN, CDR2 SYDVKM. The CDR3 has 16 amino acids. With 5 bases clipped from V and 4 bases from J, the junction kept 11 bases outside the gene matches.

The chain carries TRBV2 and TRBJ1-5; no firm D call. CDR1 and CDR2 (germline): SNHLY, FYNNEI. V was trimmed by 4 bases and J by 8 bases, leaving 9 bases between them. The CDR3 has 12 amino acids. The CDR3 nucleotides are TGTGCCAGCAGTGTAAACACCAAGCCCCAGCATTTT. It encodes CASSVNTKPQHF.

The chain links TRBV9 to TRBJ2-1; tentative D call: TRBD1 (6 bases). CDR1 is SGDLS, CDR2 YYNGEE, per germline. The CDR3 extends over 14 amino acids. V was cut by 4 bases and J by 5 bases, with 13 bases left in between. CDR3 sequence (DNA): TGTGCCAGCAGCCCGACTGACAGGAACAATGAGCAGTTCTTC. Protein sequence: CASSPTDRNNEQFF.

This rearrangement joins TRBV6-1 to TRBJ2-3, with TRBD2 identical over 7 bases. This CDR3 contains 14 residues. With V trimmed by 6 bases and J by 6 bases, 9 bases remained unmatched. The germline V gene has CDR1 MNHNS and CDR2 SASEGT. CDR3 DNA: TGTGCCAGCAGGGAGGGAGGGATAAGGGATACGCAGTATTTT. Amino acid sequence: CASREGGIRDTQYF.

The chain recombines TRBV27 with TRBJ2-7; D may be TRBD2 (6 bases). CDR3 size: 14 residues. Germline CDR1 reads MNHEY; CDR2 reads SMNVEV (reference sequence). V dropped 1 base and J dropped 6 bases, with 13 bases sitting between them. The CDR3 reads CASSLLFASAEQYF. For the CDR3, the DNA is TGTGCCAGCAGTTTATTGTTCGCTAGCGCCGAGCAGTACTTC.

The rearrangement uses TRBV7-3 and TRBJ2-7, with 9 bases identical to TRBD2. The CDR3 has 13 residues. Germline V gives CDR1 SGHTA, CDR2 FQGTGA. V shed 4 bases, J shed 3 bases, and the junction held 1 base outside the gene matches. CDR3 in amino acids: CASSSTSGYEQYF. CDR3 coding DNA: TGTGCCAGCAGCTCGACTAGCGGCTACGAGCAGTACTTC.

The chain carries TRBV21-1 and TRBJ2-7; no DNA check was done on the table's D call, TRBD2. TRBV21-1 is an annotated pseudogene. The length of the CDR3 is 16 residues. In DNA form, the CDR3 reads TGTGCCAGCGACGAATCGTTAGCGGGAGGGCCAAGTGAGCAGTACTTC. This codes for CASDESLAGGPSEQYF.

This CDR3 is CAISISQGTNTEAFF. In nucleotides, the CDR3 is TGTGCCATCAGTATCTCACAGGGTACGAACACTGAAGCTTTCTTT. The chain uses TRBV10-3 and TRBJ1-1; a weak D match, TRBD1 (6 bases). The V end lost 5 bases, the J end lost 1 base, and 14 bases lay between the germline ends. Germline assignment: CDR1 ENHRY and CDR2 SYGVKD. The CDR3 consists of 15 residues.

The J gene is TRBJ1-5, the V gene TRBV5-1, with D uncertain. Per the germline V gene, CDR1 is SGHRS and CDR2 is YFSETQ. Deletions cut 0 bases from V and 0 bases from J, with 10 bases between. The CDR3 is 16 residues long. The CDR3 coding sequence is TGCGCCAGCAGCTTGGAGCCCGCAGGTAGCAATCAGCCCCAGCATTTT. The encoded protein is CASSLEPAGSNQPQHF.

The genes are TRBV18 and TRBJ2-1; 8 bases line up with TRBD1. The ends lost 6 bases at V and 5 bases at J; junction bases unmatched: 6. This CDR3 region has 14 residues. Germline values: CDR1 KGHSH, CDR2 LQKENI. The CDR3 DNA is TGTGCCAGCTCGTTGGACAGGGCGGACAATGAGCAGTTCTTC. As protein: CASSLDRADNEQFF.

This clone occurred once. The genes are TRBV2 and TRBJ2-4; D is unclear. The length of the CDR3 is 17 residues. Trimming removed 7 bases at V and 0 bases at J, with 19 bases between. Germline V gives CDR1 SNHLY, CDR2 FYNNEI. For the CDR3, the DNA is TGTGCCAGCAAAAAGTCAGAGGAGACGCTAGCCAAAAACATTCAGTACTTC. Translated: CASKKSEETLAKNIQYF.

CDR3 coding DNA: TGTGCCAGCAGTGGGGGACTTTATAATGAGCAGTTCTTC. Protein product: CASSGGLYNEQFF. The gene calls are TRBV6-1 and TRBJ2-1; weak D call: TRBD2 (6 bases). The CDR3 spans 13 residues. The germline V gene encodes CDR1 MNHNS and CDR2 SASEGT. Trimming left V 4 bases short and J 7 bases short, with 11 bases between.

The chain recombines TRBV7-9 with TRBJ2-5; 9 nucleotides line up with TRBD2. Germline lookup yields CDR1 SEHNR and CDR2 FQNEAQ (reference sequence). V shed 1 base and J 4 bases; nucleotides not matched to a gene: 10. CDR3 length: 17 residues. The CDR3 reads CASSLVETSGPRETQYF. The CDR3 DNA reads as TGTGCCAGCAGCTTAGTAGAGACTAGCGGCCCCCGAGAGACCCAGTACTTC.